Sequencing of this TCR beta chain was carried out in a study of blood T cell repertoires in COVID-19 (TCRdb year 2020). Describing the broader study: Samples covering the acute and convalescent phases of COVID-19 were provided by collaborators in the United States, Italy and Spain. The material from the prospective study consisted of cDNA or gDNA derived from T cells, B-cell-depleted T cells, or PBMCs. Deeply sampled blood TCRbeta repertoires from subjects exposed to, actively infected with, or recovered from COVID-19 were included in the dataset. The repertoires were released in a freely available public database meant as a resource for research on the immune response to SARS-CoV-2. Samples came from the ongoing ImmuneRACE study (first 160 participants) plus 1,254 subjects from 6 global collaborators. Nearly every sample came with metadata listing a de-identified subject ID, COVID-19 status, age in years and sex. Where available, HLA class I and class II types were taken from metadata supplied by the sample provider and were not determined by assay-based typing.

Details on this clone: Its antigen target is currently unknown. Base qualities are not at hand, and no much larger clone is one base apart.

The junction carries 7 bases between V and J, which are trimmed by 3 bases and 0 bases respectively. The CDR3, cysteine through phenylalanine, is 14 amino acids long. CDR3 DNA only is kept here, 42 bases in frame from base 1. Via the germline V gene (reference sequence), CDR1 is LGHDT and CDR2 YNNKEL. In the prospective study, participants were 18 to 89 years old, resided in approximately 25 geographic areas of the United States, and were enrolled through a virtual design. To assign participants to cohorts, the prospective study relied on clinical history that participants themselves reported in a screening survey and a study questionnaire. For ImmuneRACE Cohort 3, a participant was defined as recovered based on two consecutive negative NP/OP PCR tests, clearance by a healthcare professional, or resolution of symptoms. Mobile phlebotomists in the prospective study collected whole blood, serum and a nasopharyngeal or oropharyngeal swab from every participant. Prospective study participants could optionally give additional blood draws and questionnaires over an approximately 2-month period. Blood samples from the prospective study were shipped frozen or at room temperature prior to DNA extraction.

TCRbeta CDR3 regions were amplified from genomic DNA by means of the immunoSEQ Assay, a bias-controlled multiplex PCR. The original pipeline was this. The number of nucleated cells in each sample was estimated from the amplification of reference gene primers within the assay. Sequence reads were collapsed and filtered to measure the absolute abundance of every unique TCRbeta CDR3 rearrangement. For each sample, productive Simpson clonality was calculated as the square root of Simpson's diversity index across productive rearrangements. Not all clones reach the TCRdb copy of this immuneACCESS table, which keeps in-frame sequences only. Checked studies attribute under half of the gap to unresolved V genes and leave the rest unexplained. D and trimming come from the DNA, and the V and J calls and clone size come from that table. The sample yields around 450,000 clones; approximately 90% were counted once. The ten largest clones add up to 0.65% to 0.9% of the sample.

Points the paper makes about the study in general: The amount of clinical and demographic metadata varied by source and participant and was provided uncurated.

The source material was PBMCs or T cells enriched from blood (not recorded which). This sequence originates from a young woman who had recovered from COVID-19. Recombination joined TRBV3-1 (or the pseudogene TRBV3-2) with TRBJ2-3; the D gene cannot be named for sure. Read as DNA, the sequence is TGTGCCAGCAGCCACCTCACTAGCACAGATACGCAGTATTTT. This sequence encodes CASSHLTSTDTQYF.